This T cell receptor beta chain was captured in a study of blood T cell repertoires in COVID-19. Study background: PBMCs, B-cell-depleted T cells, or T cells provided the cDNA or gDNA that made up the material.

The study drew participants aged about 18 to 89 years from 20 to 30 US areas. Participants' own reports of clinical history determined their cohort assignment. The V gene's germline CDR1 is MNHEY and CDR2 SVGAGI. V lost 0 bases and J lost 5, with 11 bases in between. The CDR3 consists of 15 residues. Original processing notes: Estimates of nucleated cell counts were drawn from the amplification of reference gene primers. The data were produced by immunoSEQ multiplex PCR, yet TCRdb's version contains in-frame clones alone and is incomplete. That table furnishes V, J and clone size, whereas the DNA furnished D and trimming. The table has a few hundred thousand clones, approximately 83% seen once.

The TCR was taken from a woman between 35 and 50 years old with acute COVID-19. Specimen: PBMCs or T cells enriched from blood (not recorded which). The chain employs TRBV6-5 and TRBJ2-4; D is possibly TRBD1 (6 bases). The CDR3 protein is CASSYSWAGENIQYF. The CDR3 region has the DNA TGTGCCAGCAGTTACTCGTGGGCAGGGGAAAACATTCAGTACTTC.